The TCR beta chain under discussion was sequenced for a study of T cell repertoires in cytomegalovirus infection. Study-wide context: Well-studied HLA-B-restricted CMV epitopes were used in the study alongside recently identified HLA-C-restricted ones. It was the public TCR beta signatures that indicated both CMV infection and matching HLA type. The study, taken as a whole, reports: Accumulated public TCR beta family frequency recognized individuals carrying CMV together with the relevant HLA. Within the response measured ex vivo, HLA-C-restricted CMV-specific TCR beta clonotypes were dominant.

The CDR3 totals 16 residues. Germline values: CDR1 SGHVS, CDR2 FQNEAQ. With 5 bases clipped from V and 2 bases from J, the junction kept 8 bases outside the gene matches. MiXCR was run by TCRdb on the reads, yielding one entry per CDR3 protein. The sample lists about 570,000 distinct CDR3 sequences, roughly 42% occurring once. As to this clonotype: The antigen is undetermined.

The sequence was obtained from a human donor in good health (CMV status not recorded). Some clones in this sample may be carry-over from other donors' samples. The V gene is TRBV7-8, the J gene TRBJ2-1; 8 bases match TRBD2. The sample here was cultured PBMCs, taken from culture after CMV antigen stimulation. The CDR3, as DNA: TGTGCCAGCAGCCCCGCCCTGCGGGAGGCCTACAATGAGCAGTTCTTC. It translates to CASSPALREAYNEQFF.